The clone carrying this TCR beta chain was counted once. Its specificity is not known. This sample is drawn from a study of cytomegalovirus exposure and HLA in healthy donors. Overall study results and limits: A later analysis found most CMV-associated TCR beta chains apparently HLA-restricted. In a later analysis, HLA-associated beta chains showed higher expansion and lower generation probabilities than comparable chains.

The PCR had 60 Vbeta and 13 Jbeta primers. Here immunoSEQ multiplex PCR was the method, and the copy in TCRdb shows in-frame clones only, minus some. The sample holds approximately 150,000 clones, roughly four fifths seen once. The J segment lost 5 bases and the V segment lost 2 bases, leaving 5 bases of the junction unmatched. The CDR3 has 15 residues. CDR1 and CDR2 (germline): SEHNR, FQNEAQ (reference sequence). The clonotype comes from a female donor in good health and CMV-seronegative. The V call is TRBV7-9, the J call TRBJ2-5; 10 bases fit TRBD2. The sample consisted of PBMCs. This CDR3 reads CASSLQRGGGETQYF. In DNA form, the CDR3 reads TGTGCCAGCAGCTTACAGCGGGGGGGCGGTGAGACCCAGTACTTC.